The clone carrying this T cell receptor (beta chain) was observed a handful of times. The data are from a study of T cells in Graves' hyperthyroidism and ophthalmopathy. A Clinical Activity Score of at least 3, a NOSPECS grade of at least 4 and a duration under 3 months were recorded in the ophthalmopathy patients. Thyroid ultrasound, orbital computed tomography, clinical symptoms, and serum thyroxine and TRAb underpinned diagnoses. V lost 10 bases and J lost 6; bases outside the gene matches: 5. There are 12 residues in the CDR3. In germline, CDR1 is SEHNR, CDR2 FQNEAQ (reference sequence). Researchers amplified the TCR beta CDR3 regions from RNA transcripts. The HTBI primer set was used in a first-round RT-PCR of the TCR CDR3. From the multiplex PCR reads, TCRdb called clonotypes with MiXCR, one entry per CDR3 protein. The data hold 600,000 to 650,000 distinct CDR3 sequences, with less than 25% observed a single time.

The clonotype comes from a man aged 30 to 45 with Graves' ophthalmopathy. The chain recombines TRBV7-9 with TRBJ2-3; 9 bases match TRBD2. Sequencing input: blood. The DNA of the CDR3 is TGTGCCAACAGACTAGCGGCGGATACGCAGTATTTT. Encoded protein: CANRLAADTQYF. Full variable domain (missing parts from reference TRBV7-9 and TRBJ2-3): DTGVSQNPRHKITKRGQNVTFRCDPISEHNRLYWYRQTLGQGPEFLTYFQNEAQLEKSRLLSDRFSAERPKGSFSTLEIQRTEQGDSAMYLCANRLAADTQYFGPGTRLTVL.